This T cell receptor beta chain stems from a study of response to subunit inactivated influenza vaccine. TCRdb re-analysed the RT-PCR reads in MiXCR, keeping a single row per CDR3 protein. This table has about 540,000 distinct CDR3 sequences, around 21% appearing once. This clonotype was detected a few times. The CDR3 covers 11 residues. The V end was cut by 6 bases, the J end by 9 bases, with 12 bases between. Per the germline V gene, CDR1 is SGHDT and CDR2 is YYEEEE. The same sample was also studied in work on T cells expressing NK-cell markers. Per that paper: Generation of TCR beta cDNA was performed by 5'RACE template switching incorporating UMIs. Obtained from sorted CD3+CD56+NKG2C+, CD3+CD56+NKG2C- and CD3+CD56-NKG2C+ T cells were the TCR beta repertoires. Just one sequenced donor of eight was HCMV-seronegative, while seven were seropositive.

The sample in question was CD4+ T cells sorted from PBMCs, obtained 11 to 12 days after vaccination. The V and J genes are TRBV5-6 and TRBJ2-5; D unresolved. The source of this sequence is a man between 50 and 59 years old who received an inactivated influenza vaccine. As DNA, the CDR3 is TGTGCCAGCACTTCCGGTGCGGCCCAGTACTTC. Translated, it gives CASTSGAAQYF.